This T cell receptor (beta chain) was sequenced for a study of shared clonotypes between healthy human individuals. Study summary: Used for every donor were three CD4 naive, three CD4 memory, two CD8 naive and one CD8 memory plate.

Naive CD45RA+ and memory CD45RA-negative subsets were split from CD4+ cells. Replicate PCRs run on sorted subsets employed 200 ng DNA, tens of thousands of T cell genomes. Assay: immunoSEQ multiplex PCR; the TCRdb copy retains only in-frame clones and omits some. The sample has approximately 2.3 million clones, roughly 93% seen once; the top ten hold 0.39%. In germline, CDR1 is LNHDA, CDR2 SQIVND (reference sequence). This CDR3 is 15 amino acids long. V was pared by 6 bases and J by 7 bases, with 18 bases between. The V call is TRBV19, the J call TRBJ2-2; a possible D gene is TRBD1 (6 bases). This TCR derives from a man aged 18 to 30 in good health. Some clones in this sample may be carry-over from other donors' samples. Source material: naive CD4+ T cells from PBMCs. Subset described: CD45RA+ positively selected. Here the CDR3 DNA reads TGTGCCAGTAGCCCATGGGCCGGGGACAACGGGGAGCTGTTTTTT. Protein: CASSPWAGDNGELFF.